One sample yielded the 10 T cell receptor beta chains listed below, sequenced in a study of cytomegalovirus exposure and HLA in healthy donors. 60 Vbeta and 13 Jbeta primers were used in PCR. Only in-frame clones appear in the TCRdb table, and some are missing; sequencing was by immunoSEQ multiplex PCR. The sample holds about 89,000 clones; around 60% are singletons and the top ten take 2.3%. The source material was PBMCs. The receptor source for this set is a human donor in good health.

This clone came up once. The chain employs TRBV5-6 and TRBJ2-7; the match to TRBD2 covers 7 bases. The CDR3 contains 15 residues. Germline V gene data show CDR1 as SGHDT and CDR2 as YYEEEE. The ends lost 7 bases at V and 4 bases at J; junction bases unmatched: 14. The CDR3 DNA reads as TGTGCCAGCTTCCGGTGGGGGGGGGTGGTGTACGAGCAGTACTTC. Its translation is CASFRWGGVVYEQYF.

This chain uses TRBV6-6 with TRBJ2-7, with a tentative D call TRBD1 (6 bases). The CDR3 extends over 14 amino acids. Trimming cost V 2 bases and J 1 base, with 9 bases left between them. Germline CDR1 and CDR2: MNHNY and SVGAGI (reference sequence). The DNA for the CDR3 is TGTGCCAGCAGTTACCACAGGGATTCCTACGAGCAGTACTTC. Its protein is CASSYHRDSYEQYF.

The chain combines TRBV18 with TRBJ1-6; 9 positions match TRBD1. The CDR3 spans 16 residues. CDR1 and CDR2 (germline): KGHSH, LQKENI. Germline trimming cut 3 bases from V and 8 bases from J; bases unmatched to any gene: 8. CDR3 in DNA: TGTGCCAGCTCACCGCTTTCGACAGGGGGGGATTCACCCCTCCACTTT. Translated, it gives CASSPLSTGGDSPLHF.

The J gene is TRBJ2-3, the V gene TRBV6-6, with TRBD2 matching 7 bases. Germline values: CDR1 MNHNY, CDR2 SVGAGI (reference sequence). CDR3 length equals 14 residues. Trimming removed 10 bases from V and 0 bases from J; junction bases left unmatched: 7. The CDR3 loop is CAIAGVASTDTQYF. For the CDR3, the DNA is TGTGCCATCGCGGGGGTCGCTAGCACAGATACGCAGTATTTT.

The chain uses TRBV6-5 and TRBJ2-2; a possible D gene is TRBD1 (6 bases). In germline, CDR1 is MNHEY, CDR2 SVGAGI. This CDR3 contains 13 residues. V was trimmed by 6 bases and J by 2 bases, leaving 7 bases between them. CDR3 nucleotide sequence: TGTGCCAGCAGGGACAGAAACACCGGGGAGCTGTTTTTT. This encodes CASRDRNTGELFF.

The count of this clone is one. The chain is built from TRBV15 and TRBJ1-5; D unresolved. The CDR3 spans 12 residues. CDR1 and CDR2 from the germline V gene are LNHNV and YYDKDF (reference sequence). The ends were cut back, 0 bases at V and 9 bases at J, with 6 bases in the middle. CDR3 nucleotides: TGTGCCACCAGCAGAGATATCAGGCCCCAGCATTTT. Its translation: CATSRDIRPQHF.

The V and J genes are TRBV5-1 and TRBJ1-1; 9 bases are shared with TRBD1. The CDR3 is made up of 14 amino acids. The trim removed 0 bases at V and 4 bases at J, leaving 1 base unmatched. Germline V CDR1 and CDR2: SGHRS, YFSETQ. The CDR3 loop reads CASSLGDRVTEAFF. CDR3 nucleotide sequence: TGCGCCAGCAGCTTGGGGGACAGGGTCACTGAAGCTTTCTTT.

The gene calls are TRBV19 and TRBJ2-7; no clear D. The CDR3 runs 13 residues. From germline, CDR1 is LNHDA and CDR2 SQIVND (reference sequence). Trimming removed 5 bases from V and 0 bases from J, with 8 bases in between. The CDR3 protein is CASSQVDSYEQYF. CDR3 in DNA: TGTGCCAGTAGTCAGGTGGACTCCTACGAGCAGTACTTC.

This chain links TRBV5-4 with TRBJ1-6, with D possibly being TRBD1 (6 bases). The V gene lost 4 bases and the J gene lost 10 bases, with 15 bases spanning the gap. The CDR3 contains 14 residues. Germline V CDR1 and CDR2: SGHNT, YYREEE (reference sequence). CDR3 coding DNA: TGTGCCAGCAGCCTTAACACAGGGTCCTCACCCCTCCACTTT. It encodes CASSLNTGSSPLHF.

This chain connects TRBV29-1 to TRBJ2-7; no definite D call. The CDR3 covers 10 residues. The germline V gene encodes CDR1 SQVTM and CDR2 ANQGSEA. Between the trimmed V and J ends, which lost 4 bases and 5 bases, there was a span of 6 bases. CDR3 in amino acids: CSVVEHEQYF. Here the CDR3 DNA reads TGCAGCGTTGTCGAGCACGAGCAGTACTTC.